The 31 T cell receptor beta chains below all came from one sample that was sequenced in a study of shared T cell receptors in the human thymus. Profiled with immunoSEQ multiplex PCR; TCRdb holds only in-frame clones, not every one. The table includes around 730,000 clones, around 85% detected once. The same specimen was also included in a second study, on human thymus T cells.

The sample was thymocytes. The receptors shown here come from a girl under three years old with a congenital heart defect.

CDR3 in DNA: TGTGCTAGTGGTTTGGGACAGGGGAAAACTGAAGCTTTCTTT. It translates to CASGLGQGKTEAFF. V gene TRBV12-5 combines with J gene TRBJ1-1; 8 bases agree with TRBD1. The J segment lost 5 bases and the V segment lost 1 base, leaving 3 bases of the junction unmatched. This CDR3 is 14 amino acids long. Germline V CDR1 and CDR2: LGHNT, FRNRAP.

The rearrangement uses TRBV28 and TRBJ1-5; 8 positions match TRBD1. V was clipped by 5 bases and J by 3 bases; unmatched bases: 6. The CDR3 is 15 amino acids. Germline V lookup: CDR1 MDHEN, CDR2 SYDVKM. CDR3 sequence: CASSQQTGDNQPQHF. The CDR3 nucleotides are TGTGCCAGCAGTCAACAGACAGGGGACAATCAGCCCCAGCATTTT.

V is TRBV10-3 and J is TRBJ2-7; 8 bases are shared with TRBD1. J was trimmed by 2 bases and V by 5 bases; bases with no gene match: 14. The germline V gene encodes CDR1 ENHRY and CDR2 SYGVKD. The CDR3 length is 17 residues. CDR3: CAISPRTQKDRAYEQYF. The CDR3 region has the DNA TGTGCCATCAGTCCCCGGACCCAAAAGGACAGGGCCTACGAGCAGTACTTC.

Written as DNA, the CDR3 is TGTGCCTGGAGAAGGACAGGGTCAGATGAAAAACTGTTTTTT. Translating gives CAWRRTGSDEKLFF. V gene TRBV30 combines with J gene TRBJ1-4; the match to TRBD1 covers 8 bases. Germline V gene lookup returns CDR1 GTSNPN and CDR2 SVGIG (reference sequence). J was trimmed by 6 bases and V by 3 bases; bases with no gene match: 6. The CDR3 totals 14 residues.

The chain employs TRBV18 and TRBJ1-1; TRBD1 aligns across 10 bases. The CDR3 totals 15 residues. The V gene end was trimmed by 1 base and the J gene end by 5 bases; junction bases not matched to a gene: 4. The germline gives CDR1 KGHSH, CDR2 LQKENI. This chain's CDR3 is CASSPRRDRGTEAFF. The CDR3 DNA follows: TGTGCCAGCTCACCACGCCGGGACAGGGGAACTGAAGCTTTCTTT.

The chain is built from TRBV18 and TRBJ2-2; no reliable D call. Trimming left V 3 bases short and J 6 bases short, with 14 bases between. This CDR3 has 15 amino acids. Germline V gene data show CDR1 as KGHSH and CDR2 as LQKENI. The CDR3 region has the DNA TGTGCCAGCTCACCCGAGGAGTACTGCTCCGGGGAGCTGTTTTTT. Translated: CASSPEEYCSGELFF.

The chain combines TRBV6-1 with TRBJ2-3, with 7 positions matching TRBD1. The V gene's germline CDR1 is MNHNS and CDR2 SASEGT. The CDR3 is 16 residues long. Unmatched junction bases numbered 7, after V lost 4 bases and J lost 0 bases. DNA for the CDR3: TGTGCCAGCAGTGGACGACAGGGCGGGAGCACAGATACGCAGTATTTT. This translates into CASSGRQGGSTDTQYF.

The rearrangement uses TRBV28 and TRBJ1-3; maybe TRBD1 (6 bases). CDR1 and CDR2 (germline): MDHEN, SYDVKM. This CDR3 comprises 14 residues. Deletions cut 4 bases from V and 2 bases from J, with 9 bases between. The CDR3: CASSYTGPGNTIYF. CDR3 nucleotides: TGTGCCAGCAGTTATACAGGGCCTGGAAACACCATATATTTT.

DNA of the CDR3: TGTGCCAGCAGCGCCGACAGAAGGGAGACCCAGTACTTC. Translated, it gives CASSADRRETQYF. The chain combines TRBV5-4 with TRBJ2-5; a possible D gene is TRBD1 (5 bases). The CDR3 is made up of 13 amino acids. Germline-derived CDR1 and CDR2 are SGHNT and YYREEE (reference sequence). Trimming shortened V by 4 bases and J by 5 bases, and 12 bases separated the two germline ends. Together with reference TRBV5-4 and TRBJ2-5, the CDR3 gives the full variable domain: ETGVTQSPTHLIKTRGQQVTLRCSSQSGHNTVSWYQQALGQGPQFIFQYYREEENGRGNFPPRFSGLQFPNYSSELNVNALELDDSALYLCASSADRRETQYFGPGTRLLVL.

The rearrangement links TRBV29-1 to TRBJ2-3; D perhaps matches TRBD1 (5 bases). Per the germline V gene, CDR1 is SQVTM and CDR2 is ANQGSEA. The CDR3 has 12 residues. V was pared by 4 bases and J by 3 bases, with 8 bases between. The DNA of the CDR3 is TGCAGCGTTGTAAAGGGGACAGATACGCAGTATTTT. It specifies CSVVKGTDTQYF.

The chain's CDR3 is CASSLLWAGNSPLHF. The CDR3 nucleotides are TGTGCCAGCAGCCTCCTTTGGGCGGGTAATTCACCCCTCCACTTT. The J gene is TRBJ1-6, the V gene TRBV6-6; D remains ambiguous. The CDR3 is 15 residues long. Germline V gives CDR1 MNHNY, CDR2 SVGAGI (reference sequence). V dropped 6 bases and J dropped 6 bases, with 15 bases sitting between them.

This rearrangement joins TRBV5-5 to TRBJ1-2; tentative D call: TRBD1 (5 bases). Germline V gene data show CDR1 as SGHKS and CDR2 as YYEKEE (reference sequence). V lost 0 bases and J 7 bases, leaving 10 bases between the germline ends. This CDR3 comprises 13 residues. CDR3 residues: CASSLVQVPGYTF. The DNA of the CDR3 is TGTGCCAGCAGCTTGGTACAGGTCCCTGGCTACACCTTC.

The J gene is TRBJ2-5, the V gene TRBV29-1, with D perhaps matching TRBD2 (5 bases). With 6 bases removed from V and 5 bases from J, the gap between germline ends came to 16 bases. CDR3 size: 13 residues. Germline V gene lookup returns CDR1 SQVTM and CDR2 ANQGSEA. CDR3 in DNA: TGCAGCGTACGGGTCGGACCGGGGGAGACCCAGTACTTC. Translation gives CSVRVGPGETQYF.

CDR3 in DNA: TGTGCCAGCAGATACAGGGGTTGGACTGAAGCTTTCTTT. Translating gives CASRYRGWTEAFF. V gene TRBV6-5 combines with J gene TRBJ1-1, with TRBD1 matching 7 bases. The CDR3 runs 13 residues. The junction had 6 bases not matched to a gene; V was cut back by 6 bases and J by 5 bases. Germline values: CDR1 MNHEY, CDR2 SVGAGI.

J is TRBJ1-2 and V is TRBV28; tentative D call: TRBD1 (5 bases). V was shortened by 6 bases and J by 6 bases, with 26 bases between the two germline ends. The germline CDR1 and CDR2 sequences are MDHEN and SYDVKM. The CDR3 extends over 17 amino acids. CDR3: CASRNSNRTREINGYTF. In nucleotides, the CDR3 is TGTGCCAGCAGAAACTCTAACCGGACACGGGAGATTAATGGCTACACCTTC.

The chain has TRBV14 and TRBJ2-3; maybe TRBD2 (6 bases). The germline CDR1 and CDR2 sequences are SGHDN and FVKESK. V was cut by 0 bases and J by 3 bases, with 10 bases left in between. The CDR3 length is 15 residues. The CDR3 spells CASSQDRRGTDTQYF. CDR3 bases: TGTGCCAGCAGCCAAGATCGGCGGGGAACAGATACGCAGTATTTT.

The V call is TRBV21-1, the J call TRBJ1-2. TRBV21-1 is termed a pseudogene. This CDR3 is 14 amino acids long. CDR3 loop: CASSKWDYLYGYTF. CDR3 DNA sequence: TGTGCCAGCAGCAAGTGGGACTACCTCTATGGCTACACCTTC.

This chain uses TRBV4-1 with TRBJ2-7, with D maybe TRBD1 (6 bases). The J call is doubtful: the DNA matches TRBJ2-5 better. This CDR3 contains 15 residues. The germline gives CDR1 MGHRA, CDR2 YSYEKL. The CDR3 region has the DNA TGCGCCAGCAGCCCATACCAGGGGCGCCAAGAGACCCAGTACTTC. Its translation: CASSPYQGRQETQYF.

The V call is TRBV5-8, the J call TRBJ2-7; 8 bases are a match to TRBD2. V shed 4 bases and J 4 bases; nucleotides not matched to a gene: 10. The germline V gene has CDR1 SGHTS and CDR2 YDEGEE. The CDR3 consists of 15 residues. The CDR3 here is CASSHEGLARYEQYF. The CDR3 nucleotides are TGTGCCAGCAGCCATGAAGGACTAGCTCGGTACGAGCAGTACTTC.

The rearrangement links TRBV6-1 to TRBJ1-2; possible D gene TRBD1, 5 bases. This CDR3 is built from 14 residues. V was trimmed by 6 bases and J by 4 bases, leaving 15 bases between them. CDR1 MNHNS and CDR2 SASEGT come from the germline V gene. CDR3 loop: CASSHWGGSYGYTF. The CDR3 DNA reads as TGTGCCAGCAGCCACTGGGGGGGTTCCTATGGCTACACCTTC.

In this sample, this clone turned up once. The rearrangement joins TRBV4-1 to TRBJ2-3; D might be TRBD2 (5 bases). The CDR3 is 17 residues long. Germline V gene sequence: CDR1 MGHRA, CDR2 YSYEKL. V was trimmed by 3 bases and J by 2 bases, leaving 18 bases between them. The DNA for the CDR3 is TGCGCCAGCAGCCAGGGTCCCTGGCTAGCCAACACAGATACGCAGTATTTT. This sequence encodes CASSQGPWLANTDTQYF.

The chain has TRBV5-6 and TRBJ1-3, with D unresolved. The CDR3 covers 19 residues. The V end lost 0 bases, the J end lost 3 bases, and 22 bases lay between the germline ends. CDR1 is SGHDT, CDR2 YYEEEE, per germline. This CDR3 is CASSLVADRVAKLGNTIYF. Here the CDR3 DNA reads TGTGCCAGCAGCTTGGTGGCCGATCGGGTAGCTAAGCTTGGAAACACCATATATTTT.

The V gene is TRBV6-4, the J gene TRBJ1-6, with TRBD1 matching over 7 bases. V lost 8 bases and J lost 8; bases outside the gene matches: 9. Germline assignment: CDR1 MRHNA and CDR2 SNTAGT. The CDR3 has 14 amino acids. The CDR3 is CASRDRDGDSPLHF. In DNA form, the CDR3 reads TGTGCCAGCCGAGACAGGGATGGGGATTCACCCCTCCACTTT.

The chain employs TRBV10-2 and TRBJ2-2; 16 nucleotides align to TRBD2. Germline V lookup: CDR1 WSHSY, CDR2 SAAADI. V shed 5 bases and J 1 base; nucleotides not matched to a gene: 7. This CDR3 has 19 residues. CDR3 amino acids: CASSSPGLAGGRNTGELFF. The CDR3 DNA reads TGCGCCAGCAGTTCCCCGGGACTAGCGGGGGGGAGGAACACCGGGGAGCTGTTTTTT.

This clone came up a few times. CDR3 loop: CASKLTDRDNEQYF. As DNA, the CDR3 is TGTGCCAGCAAGTTGACCGACAGGGACAACGAGCAGTACTTC. This chain connects TRBV4-2 to TRBJ2-7; 7 positions agree with TRBD1. With 7 bases clipped from V and 5 bases from J, the junction kept 11 bases outside the gene matches. Germline V gene data show CDR1 as LGHNA and CDR2 as YNFKEQ. The CDR3 extends over 14 amino acids.

This chain connects TRBV29-1 to TRBJ2-7; 10 positions match TRBD2. The CDR3 totals 17 residues. V shed 5 bases, J shed 3 bases, and the junction held 16 bases outside the gene matches. Germline V gene sequence: CDR1 SQVTM, CDR2 ANQGSEA. The CDR3 is CSVTWASGGNANYEQYF. The CDR3 DNA is TGCAGCGTTACCTGGGCTAGCGGGGGAAATGCTAACTACGAGCAGTACTTC.

The rearrangement uses TRBV5-1 and TRBJ2-6, with D possibly being TRBD1 (5 bases). Germline CDR1 reads SGHRS; CDR2 reads YFSETQ. This CDR3 spans 18 amino acids. V lost 0 bases and J lost 1, with 14 bases in between. The CDR3 is CASSLVRTQLSGANVLTF. DNA of the CDR3: TGCGCCAGCAGCTTGGTGAGGACACAACTTTCTGGGGCCAACGTCCTGACTTTC.

The rearrangement uses TRBV30 and TRBJ1-1, with 7 bases that match TRBD1. The CDR3 has 15 amino acids. From germline, CDR1 is GTSNPN and CDR2 SVGIG (reference sequence). The junction had 16 bases not matched to a gene; V was cut back by 3 bases and J by 9 bases. The CDR3 region is CAWRGPRQGYSKAFF. CDR3 coding DNA: TGTGCCTGGAGAGGCCCTCGACAGGGCTATAGCAAAGCTTTCTTT.

The genes are TRBV28 and TRBJ2-7; possible D gene TRBD1, 6 bases. With 6 bases removed from V and 2 bases from J, the gap between germline ends came to 17 bases. CDR3 length: 15 residues. From germline, CDR1 is MDHEN and CDR2 SYDVKM. Written as DNA, the CDR3 is TGTGCCAGCAGCCACCCTGACAGGACCACCTACGAGCAGTACTTC. It specifies CASSHPDRTTYEQYF. The full variable domain, rest sourced from reference TRBV28 and TRBJ2-7, is DVKVTQSSRYLVKRTGEKVFLECVQDMDHENMFWYRQDPGLGLRLIYFSYDVKMKEKGDIPEGYSVSREKKERFSLILESASTNQTSMYLCASSHPDRTTYEQYFGPGTRLTVT.

This chain uses TRBV18 with TRBJ2-3, with 7 nucleotides matching TRBD2. The V segment lost 3 bases and the J segment 0 bases; nucleotides outside the gene matches: 15. In germline, CDR1 is KGHSH, CDR2 LQKENI. The CDR3 totals 19 residues. The CDR3 sequence is CASSPGEGKGCVSTDTQYF. The DNA of the CDR3 is TGTGCCAGCTCACCCGGGGAGGGGAAGGGCTGCGTGAGCACAGATACGCAGTATTTT. The full variable domain, in which reference TRBV18 and TRBJ2-3 provide the parts outside the CDR3, is NAGVMQNPRHLVRRRGQEARLRCSPMKGHSHVYWYRQLPEEGLKFMVYLQKENIIDESGMPKERFSAEFPKEGPSILRIQQVVRGDSAAYFCASSPGEGKGCVSTDTQYFGPGTRLTVL.

The chain has TRBV5-1 and TRBJ2-1; D may be TRBD2 (6 bases). The CDR3 extends over 15 amino acids. Germline CDR1 reads SGHRS; CDR2 reads YFSETQ. V lost 0 bases and J lost 2, with 9 bases in between. CDR3 sequence (DNA): TGCGCCAGCAGCTTGGCGGGGGACCCCTACAATGAGCAGTTCTTC. Translation gives CASSLAGDPYNEQFF.